This TCR beta chain emerged from a study of long-term antiretroviral therapy in people with HIV. In the study overall: It was about a decade after the earliest samples that the 2015 immediate-ART recommendation appeared. Study observations and caveats: Dominating the repertoire at all time points were the clones that expanded before ART. Although diversity increased after ART, it remained lower than in transplant donor controls. Information pertaining to ART adherence, viral resistance or therapeutic modifications was not obtained.

The CDR3 is 15 amino acids. Germline V gene lookup returns CDR1 MNHEY and CDR2 SMNVEV (reference sequence). The V and J ends lost 1 base and 5 bases respectively, with 14 bases between them. About this clone: Its antigen is undetermined.

The immunoSEQ assay was v3.0, run at survey level. Assay: immunoSEQ multiplex PCR; the TCRdb copy retains only in-frame clones and omits some. The table shows 25,000 to 35,000 clones, with about 87% occurring only once. Specimen: unsorted PBMCs, collected 1.8 years after starting antiretroviral therapy. The V and J genes are TRBV27 and TRBJ2-5; a possible D gene is TRBD1 (7 bases). The clonotype originates from a woman between 18 and 29 years old with HIV. The CDR3 nucleotides are TGTGCCAGCAGTTTATACCGGACAGGAGGGGAGACCCAGTACTTC. Encoded protein: CASSLYRTGGETQYF.